The 3 T cell receptor beta chains below were found in one sample sequenced in a study of T cell clonality in common variable immunodeficiency. Sequencing was performed with immunoSEQ multiplex PCR; in TCRdb, only in-frame clones are kept and a portion is missing. This repertoire holds roughly 48,000 clones, and none appear only once. The sequenced sample was peripheral blood mononuclear cells. These receptor sequences come from a person between 18 and 75 years old in good health.

This clone was recorded a few times. The read stops 3 residues short of the end of the CDR3; the missing end is completed from the germline J gene. This chain connects TRBV2 to TRBJ2-6; TRBD2 agrees at 10 bases. CDR3 length equals 19 residues. Germline CDR1 reads SNHLY; CDR2 reads FYNNEI. V shed 4 bases and J 0 bases; nucleotides not matched to a gene: 9. The covered CDR3 bases are TGTGCCAGCAGTGGGGCTAGCGGGAGATCGGGCTCTGGGGCCAACGTC. Translating it yields CASSGASGRSGSGANV. Given in full, the CDR3 is CASSGASGRSGSGANVLTF.

Ten or more counts support this clone. With the read ending 3 residues before the CDR3 end, the germline J gene is used to fill in that end. The rearrangement links TRBV2 to TRBJ1-4; tentative D call: TRBD1 (5 bases). The CDR3 loop spans 13 amino acids. V gave up 6 bases and J gave up 6 bases, with 11 bases separating them. CDR1 and CDR2 from the germline V gene are SNHLY and FYNNEI. The sequenced CDR3 bases are TGTGCCAGCAGCCCGGGGGAAGATGAAAAA. Translating gives CASSPGEDEK. The full CDR3 protein reads CASSPGEDEKLFF. The whole variable domain, remainder taken from reference TRBV2 and TRBJ1-4, is EPEVTQTPSHQVTQMGQEVILRCVPISNHLYFYWYRQILGQKVEFLVSFYNNEISEKSEIFDDQFSVERPDGSNFTLKIRSTKLEDSAMYFCASSPGEDEKLFFGSGTQLSVL.

This clone was counted ten times or more. The sequenced fragment ends 3 residues before the CDR3 boundary, so the rest is inferred from the germline J gene. The gene calls are TRBV6-2 or TRBV6-3 and TRBJ2-7; a possible D gene is TRBD1 (5 bases). Germline assignment: CDR1 MNHEY and CDR2 SVGEGT. The CDR3 length is 14 residues. V was pared by 4 bases and J by 3 bases, with 13 bases between. The CDR3 sequence: CASSSADSLYEQYF. Partial CDR3 DNA: TGTGCCAGCAGTTCTGCAGACAGCCTCTACGAG.